The rows below give T cell receptor beta chains drawn from one sample of a study. The repertoire was sequenced with immunoSEQ multiplex PCR; TCRdb's copy has only in-frame clones and lacks some. In the table there are about 68,000 clones, 80% to 95% of which are singletons. The specimen was PBMCs. The receptors were gathered from a man in his forties with rheumatoid arthritis. CDR3s include the opening cysteine and the closing phenylalanine or tryptophan. Each record gives: CDR3 length, clone size, D gene, J gene, V gene, CDR3 DNA, CDR3 protein. D genes are given only for firm matches. Clone size is given for some rows only: seen once, a few or many times, or a class if the clone is expanded.

len: 13; abundance: -; d_gene: -; j_gene: TRBJ1-1; v_gene: TRBV7-3; CDR3nt: TGTGCCAGCAGCTTCTACGGGAACACTGAAGCTTTCTTT; CDR3aa: CASSFYGNTEAFF
len: 17; abundance: -; d_gene: -; j_gene: TRBJ2-1; v_gene: TRBV28; CDR3nt: TGTGCCAGCAGTTTCCCGACAGGTTCTAGCTCCTACAATGAGCAGTTCTTC; CDR3aa: CASSFPTGSSSYNEQFF
len: 14; abundance: -; d_gene: -; j_gene: TRBJ2-3; v_gene: TRBV4-3; CDR3nt: TGCGCCAGCAGCCAATTTACTAGCACAGATACGCAGTATTTT; CDR3aa: CASSQFTSTDTQYF
len: 15; abundance: -; d_gene: TRBD1; j_gene: TRBJ2-7; v_gene: TRBV5-8; CDR3nt: TGTGCCAGCAGCTCACCCAACAGGGGTCGGTACGAGCAGTACTTC; CDR3aa: CASSSPNRGRYEQYF
len: 15; abundance: -; d_gene: -; j_gene: TRBJ1-4; v_gene: TRBV9; CDR3nt: TGTGCCAGCAGCGTAGGGTGGGCTAATAATGAAAAACTGTTTTTT; CDR3aa: CASSVGWANNEKLFF
len: 14; abundance: -; d_gene: TRBD1; j_gene: TRBJ2-1; v_gene: TRBV19; CDR3nt: TGTGCCAGTAGTGGACAGGCTGGGGGCAATGAGCAGTTCTTC; CDR3aa: CASSGQAGGNEQFF
len: 18; abundance: -; d_gene: TRBD1; j_gene: TRBJ2-6; v_gene: TRBV5-1; CDR3nt: TGCGCCAGCAGCTTGGAGGCAGGGGGAAGCTCTGGGGCCAACGTCCTGACTTTC; CDR3aa: CASSLEAGGSSGANVLTF
len: 17; abundance: once; d_gene: TRBD2; j_gene: TRBJ2-1; v_gene: TRBV30; CDR3nt: TGTGCCTGGAGTGAACTCCCAGCTAGCGGGAGGGACAATGAGCAGTTCTTC; CDR3aa: CAWSELPASGRDNEQFF
len: 11; abundance: -; d_gene: -; j_gene: TRBJ1-2; v_gene: TRBV20-1; CDR3nt: TGCAGTGCTGGGGGGTTCTATGGCTACACCTTC; CDR3aa: CSAGGFYGYTF
len: 13; abundance: -; d_gene: -; j_gene: TRBJ2-3; v_gene: TRBV5-6; CDR3nt: TGTGCCAGCAGCTTGGCCCACACAGATACGCAGTATTTT; CDR3aa: CASSLAHTDTQYF
len: 15; abundance: -; d_gene: -; j_gene: TRBJ1-3; v_gene: TRBV29-1; CDR3nt: TGCAGCGCCGTGGCGGCCGTTTCATCTGGAAACACCATATATTTT; CDR3aa: CSAVAAVSSGNTIYF
len: 12; abundance: -; d_gene: TRBD2; j_gene: TRBJ2-5; v_gene: TRBV28; CDR3nt: TGTGCCAGCAGTTTTGGTCTAGCGGGAGAGTACTTC; CDR3aa: CASSFGLAGEYF
len: 15; abundance: -; d_gene: TRBD1; j_gene: TRBJ1-2; v_gene: TRBV6-5; CDR3nt: TGTGCCAGCAGTTACCGGGACAGGGGCCACTATGGCTACACCTTC; CDR3aa: CASSYRDRGHYGYTF
len: 13; abundance: -; d_gene: -; j_gene: TRBJ1-1; v_gene: TRBV2; CDR3nt: TGTGCCATAAACCTCCGGGAAAATACTGAAGCTTTCTTT; CDR3aa: CAINLRENTEAFF
len: 13; abundance: -; d_gene: -; j_gene: TRBJ1-5; v_gene: TRBV6-5; CDR3nt: TGTGCCAGCAGGGGACTCCTTAATCAGCCCCAGCATTTT; CDR3aa: CASRGLLNQPQHF
len: 14; abundance: -; d_gene: -; j_gene: TRBJ2-5; v_gene: TRBV10-2; CDR3nt: TGCGCCAGCAGTGAGTCTGGGGCAAAAGACACCCAGTACTTC; CDR3aa: CASSESGAKDTQYF
len: 12; abundance: -; d_gene: -; j_gene: TRBJ1-2; v_gene: TRBV19; CDR3nt: TGTGCCAGTAGCTCGACCATCTATGGCTACACCTTC; CDR3aa: CASSSTIYGYTF
len: 13; abundance: -; d_gene: -; j_gene: TRBJ1-5; v_gene: TRBV6-5; CDR3nt: TGTGCCAGCACCACAGGTAGCCATCAGCCCCAGCATTTT; CDR3aa: CASTTGSHQPQHF
len: 13; abundance: -; d_gene: -; j_gene: TRBJ1-5; v_gene: TRBV27; CDR3nt: TGTGCCAGCAGTGAAAACAGGGATCAGCCCCAGCATTTT; CDR3aa: CASSENRDQPQHF
len: 17; abundance: -; d_gene: -; j_gene: TRBJ2-3; v_gene: TRBV5-5; CDR3nt: TGTGCCAGCAGCTTGTTAGCAAAGGGGGGAGTATATGATACGCAGTATTTT; CDR3aa: CASSLLAKGGVYDTQYF
len: 17; abundance: -; d_gene: TRBD1; j_gene: TRBJ2-6; v_gene: TRBV5-1; CDR3nt: TGCGCCAGCAGCTCGAAGGACAGGTCTTCGGGGGCCAACGTCCTGACTTTC; CDR3aa: CASSSKDRSSGANVLTF
len: 14; abundance: -; d_gene: -; j_gene: TRBJ1-6; v_gene: TRBV18; CDR3nt: TGTGCCAGCTCACCACGCAGAGAAAATTCACCCCTCCACTTT; CDR3aa: CASSPRRENSPLHF
len: 14; abundance: -; d_gene: -; j_gene: TRBJ1-5; v_gene: TRBV5-6; CDR3nt: TGTGCCAGCAGCTTGGGGGGAGGCAATCAGCCCCAGCATTTT; CDR3aa: CASSLGGGNQPQHF
len: 16; abundance: -; d_gene: TRBD2; j_gene: TRBJ2-1; v_gene: TRBV7-3; CDR3nt: TGTGCCAGCAGCTTAGAGGCTGGCGGACTAGGGAATGAGCAGTTCTTC; CDR3aa: CASSLEAGGLGNEQFF
len: 15; abundance: -; d_gene: TRBD2; j_gene: TRBJ2-7; v_gene: TRBV19; CDR3nt: TGTGCCAGTAGAAGAAACAGCGGGAGGAAGGACGAGCAGTACTTC; CDR3aa: CASRRNSGRKDEQYF
len: 15; abundance: -; d_gene: -; j_gene: TRBJ1-1; v_gene: TRBV5-1; CDR3nt: TGCGCCAGCAGCCTTTCCACTCTGAGGGTGCCTGAAGCTTTCTTT; CDR3aa: CASSLSTLRVPEAFF
len: 17; abundance: -; d_gene: TRBD2; j_gene: TRBJ2-1; v_gene: TRBV28; CDR3nt: TGTGCCAGCAGTTCCCCTGCCGGGACTAGCGGGAGAGGTGAGCAGTTCTTC; CDR3aa: CASSSPAGTSGRGEQFF
len: 18; abundance: -; d_gene: TRBD1; j_gene: TRBJ1-4; v_gene: TRBV5-1; CDR3nt: TGCGCCAGCAGCAAATCCGGGACAGGGGCGACGTTGGGTGAAAAACTGTTTTTT; CDR3aa: CASSKSGTGATLGEKLFF
len: 14; abundance: -; d_gene: TRBD1; j_gene: TRBJ1-2; v_gene: TRBV28; CDR3nt: TGTGCCAGCAGTCCCGGACAGGGTAACTATGGCTACACCTTC; CDR3aa: CASSPGQGNYGYTF
len: 13; abundance: -; d_gene: -; j_gene: TRBJ1-1; v_gene: TRBV10-2; CDR3nt: TGCGCCGGGGGGTTTGGCCCGAACACTGAAGCTTTCTTT; CDR3aa: CAGGFGPNTEAFF
len: 12; abundance: -; d_gene: -; j_gene: TRBJ2-7; v_gene: TRBV5-6; CDR3nt: TGTGCCAGCAGCGGTGGGTCCTACGAGCAGTACTTC; CDR3aa: CASSGGSYEQYF
len: 14; abundance: -; d_gene: TRBD1; j_gene: TRBJ1-2; v_gene: TRBV28; CDR3nt: TGTGCCGGTAGTAGACAGGGGTCTAACTATGGCTACACCTTC; CDR3aa: CAGSRQGSNYGYTF
len: 14; abundance: -; d_gene: -; j_gene: TRBJ2-1; v_gene: TRBV2; CDR3nt: TGTGCCAGCAATCGTCGGGCCGGATACAATGAGCAGTTCTTC; CDR3aa: CASNRRAGYNEQFF
len: 16; abundance: -; d_gene: -; j_gene: TRBJ2-3; v_gene: TRBV7-9; CDR3nt: TGTGCCAGCAGCTTAGCGGGGCGTCGTAGCACAGATACGCAGTATTTT; CDR3aa: CASSLAGRRSTDTQYF
len: 15; abundance: -; d_gene: TRBD2; j_gene: TRBJ2-3; v_gene: TRBV7-9; CDR3nt: TGTGCCAGCAGCTTAGGTAGCGGGGGGGTAGATACGCAGTATTTT; CDR3aa: CASSLGSGGVDTQYF
len: 15; abundance: -; d_gene: TRBD2; j_gene: TRBJ2-1; v_gene: TRBV5-1; CDR3nt: TGCGCCAGCAGCTTGGGGGCGGGAGCCTACAATGAGCAGTTCTTC; CDR3aa: CASSLGAGAYNEQFF
len: 13; abundance: -; d_gene: -; j_gene: TRBJ1-6; v_gene: TRBV12-3/TRBV12-4; CDR3nt: TGTGCCAGCAGTACCAGACAGAATTCACCCCTCCACTTT; CDR3aa: CASSTRQNSPLHF
len: 14; abundance: once; d_gene: -; j_gene: TRBJ1-1; v_gene: TRBV2; CDR3nt: TGTGCCAGCAGTTGGGAGGGACTGAACACTGAAGCTTTCTTT; CDR3aa: CASSWEGLNTEAFF
len: 16; abundance: -; d_gene: -; j_gene: TRBJ1-1; v_gene: TRBV18; CDR3nt: TGTGCCAGCTCCCCCCCTCAAAAAAGGATGAACACTGAAGCTTTCTTT; CDR3aa: CASSPPQKRMNTEAFF
len: 13; abundance: -; d_gene: -; j_gene: TRBJ2-7; v_gene: TRBV19; CDR3nt: TGTGCCAGTAGTACCCTCTTAAGGGCCGAGCAGTACTTC; CDR3aa: CASSTLLRAEQYF
len: 14; abundance: once; d_gene: -; j_gene: TRBJ1-5; v_gene: TRBV27; CDR3nt: TGTGCCAGCAGTTTGGGTTATGGCAATCAGCCCCAGCATTTT; CDR3aa: CASSLGYGNQPQHF
len: 16; abundance: once; d_gene: TRBD2; j_gene: TRBJ2-1; v_gene: TRBV12-5; CDR3nt: TGTGCTAGTGGTTTTCCCGGGGGGGGTTCCTACAATGAGCAGTTCTTC; CDR3aa: CASGFPGGGSYNEQFF